This T cell receptor (beta chain) originates from a study of blood T cell repertoires in COVID-19. Study context: The United States, Italy and Spain were the sources of the acute and convalescent COVID-19 samples. In each case, the material was cDNA or gDNA derived from T cells, B-cell-depleted T cells, or PBMCs.

The germline V gene has CDR1 SGHDT and CDR2 YYEEEE. The CDR3 loop spans 16 amino acids. The V and J ends lost 2 bases and 5 bases respectively, with 18 bases between them. As handled by the study authors: The assay estimated nucleated cells by amplifying reference gene primers. The assay was immunoSEQ multiplex PCR, and TCRdb's table has in-frame clones only and misses some. The V and J calls and clone size come from that table; D and trimming were worked out from the DNA. In the table there are 350,000 to 450,000 clones, 85% of which are singletons. The specimen sequenced was peripheral blood. This TCR derives from a woman aged 18 to 35 with acute or convalescent COVID-19. The chain employs TRBV5-6 and TRBJ2-3, with D possibly being TRBD1 (6 bases). In DNA form, the CDR3 reads TGTGCCAGCAGCTTTACACTAGGGGCGGACAGAGATACGCAGTATTTT. This gives the protein CASSFTLGADRDTQYF.